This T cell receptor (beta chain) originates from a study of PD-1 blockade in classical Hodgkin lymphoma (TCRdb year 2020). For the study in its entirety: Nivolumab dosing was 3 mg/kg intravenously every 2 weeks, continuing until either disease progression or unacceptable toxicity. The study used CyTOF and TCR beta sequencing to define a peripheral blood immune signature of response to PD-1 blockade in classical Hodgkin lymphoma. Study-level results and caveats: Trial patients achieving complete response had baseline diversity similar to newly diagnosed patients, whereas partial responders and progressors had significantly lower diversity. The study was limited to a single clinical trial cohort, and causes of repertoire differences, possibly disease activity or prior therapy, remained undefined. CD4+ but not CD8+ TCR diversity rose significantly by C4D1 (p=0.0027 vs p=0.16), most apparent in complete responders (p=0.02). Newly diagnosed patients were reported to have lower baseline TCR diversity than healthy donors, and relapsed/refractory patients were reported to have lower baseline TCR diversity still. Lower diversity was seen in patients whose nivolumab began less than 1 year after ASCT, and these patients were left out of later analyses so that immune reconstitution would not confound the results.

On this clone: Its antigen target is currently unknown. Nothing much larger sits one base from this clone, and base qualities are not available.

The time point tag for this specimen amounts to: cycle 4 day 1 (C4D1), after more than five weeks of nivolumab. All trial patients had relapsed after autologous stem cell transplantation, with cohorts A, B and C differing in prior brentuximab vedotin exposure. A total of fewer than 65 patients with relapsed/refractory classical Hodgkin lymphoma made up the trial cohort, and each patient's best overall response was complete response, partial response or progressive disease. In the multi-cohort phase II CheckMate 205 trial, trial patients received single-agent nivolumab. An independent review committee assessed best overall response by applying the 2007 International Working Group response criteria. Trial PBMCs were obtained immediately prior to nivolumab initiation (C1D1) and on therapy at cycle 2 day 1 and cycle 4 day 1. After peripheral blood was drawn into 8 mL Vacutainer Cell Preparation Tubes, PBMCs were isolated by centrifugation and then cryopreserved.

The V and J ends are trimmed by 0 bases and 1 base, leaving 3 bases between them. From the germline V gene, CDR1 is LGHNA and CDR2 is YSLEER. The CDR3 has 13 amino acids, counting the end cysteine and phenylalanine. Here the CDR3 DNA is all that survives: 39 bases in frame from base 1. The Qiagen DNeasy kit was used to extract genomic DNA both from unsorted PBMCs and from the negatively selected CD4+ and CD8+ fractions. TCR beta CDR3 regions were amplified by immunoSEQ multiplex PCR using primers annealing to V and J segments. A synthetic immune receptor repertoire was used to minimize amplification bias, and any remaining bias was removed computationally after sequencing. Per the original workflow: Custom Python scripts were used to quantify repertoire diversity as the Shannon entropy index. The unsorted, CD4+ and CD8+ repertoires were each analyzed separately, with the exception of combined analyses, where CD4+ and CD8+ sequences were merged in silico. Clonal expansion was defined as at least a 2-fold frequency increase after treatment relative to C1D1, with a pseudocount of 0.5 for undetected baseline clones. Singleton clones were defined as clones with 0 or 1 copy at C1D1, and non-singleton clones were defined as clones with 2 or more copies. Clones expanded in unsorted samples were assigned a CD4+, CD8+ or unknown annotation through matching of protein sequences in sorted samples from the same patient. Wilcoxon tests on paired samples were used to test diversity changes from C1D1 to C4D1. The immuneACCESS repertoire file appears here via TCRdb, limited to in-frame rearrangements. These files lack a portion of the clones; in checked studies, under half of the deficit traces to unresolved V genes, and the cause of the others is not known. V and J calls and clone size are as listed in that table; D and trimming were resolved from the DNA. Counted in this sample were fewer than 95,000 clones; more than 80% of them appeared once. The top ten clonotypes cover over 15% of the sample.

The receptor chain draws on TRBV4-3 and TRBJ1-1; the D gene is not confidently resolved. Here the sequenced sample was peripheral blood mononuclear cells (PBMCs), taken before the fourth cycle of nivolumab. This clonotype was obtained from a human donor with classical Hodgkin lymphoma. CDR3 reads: CASSQEQNTEAFF. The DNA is TGCGCCAGCAGCCAAGAACAGAACACTGAAGCTTTCTTT.